These 17 T cell receptor beta chains share one sample of origin, sequenced in a study of cytomegalovirus exposure and HLA in healthy donors. Primers: 60 Vbeta forward and 13 Jbeta reverse. Generated by immunoSEQ multiplex PCR, the TCRdb table keeps only in-frame clones and is missing some. The data show about 180,000 clones, more than 80% seen once. The sample consisted of PBMCs. These receptor sequences come from a woman aged 18-30 years in good health and CMV-seropositive.

This chain joins TRBV6-1 and TRBJ2-2, with 8 positions matching TRBD1. The germline V gene encodes CDR1 MNHNS and CDR2 SASEGT. CDR3 length: 14 amino acids. With 7 bases clipped from V and 3 bases from J, the junction kept 4 bases outside the gene matches. The CDR3 sequence is CASKLTGDTGELFF. CDR3 nucleotides: TGTGCCAGCAAATTGACAGGGGACACCGGGGAGCTGTTTTTT.

The chain links TRBV25-1 to TRBJ1-6; D is unclear. CDR3 size: 13 residues. Germline assignment: CDR1 MGHDK and CDR2 SYGVNS. V lost 7 bases and J 9 bases, leaving 13 bases between the germline ends. CDR3 in amino acids: CASIAGMGSPLHF. The CDR3 bases are TGTGCCAGCATCGCGGGCATGGGTTCACCCCTCCACTTT.

The V and J genes are TRBV7-6 and TRBJ2-3, with D tentatively TRBD2 (6 bases). Germline V CDR1 and CDR2: SGHVS, FNYEAQ. V lost 8 bases and J lost 3, with 18 bases in between. CDR3 length: 15 residues. This chain's CDR3 is CASQGLGGGTDTQYF. CDR3 DNA sequence: TGTGCCAGCCAAGGGTTGGGGGGTGGGACAGATACGCAGTATTTT.

DNA of the CDR3: TGTGCCAGTACTAACGAAAATTCCTACGAGCAGTACTTC. Amino acids: CASTNENSYEQYF. The chain joins TRBV19 to TRBJ2-7; no clear D. Germline V gene lookup returns CDR1 LNHDA and CDR2 SQIVND (reference sequence). The CDR3 is 13 amino acids. With 7 bases removed from V and 1 base from J, the gap between germline ends came to 11 bases. The full variable domain, with the rest looked up from reference TRBV19 and TRBJ2-7, is DGGITQSPKYLFRKEGQNVTLSCEQNLNHDAMYWYRQDPGQGLRLIYYSQIVNDFQKGDIAEGYSVSREKKESFPLTVTSAQKNPTAFYLCASTNENSYEQYFGPGTRLTVT.

This chain uses TRBV5-8 with TRBJ1-2; TRBD1 matches 11 bases. CDR1 is SGHTS, CDR2 YDEGEE, per germline. This CDR3 is 16 amino acids long. Trimming at V came to 2 bases and at J to 7 bases, leaving 10 bases not matched to a gene. CDR3 bases: TGTGCCAGCAGCTTTGAGGGACAGGGGGTTGTTCGTGGCTACACCTTC. Protein product: CASSFEGQGVVRGYTF. The whole variable domain, filled in from reference TRBV5-8 and TRBJ1-2, reads EAGVTQSPTHLIKTRGQQATLRCSPISGHTSVYWYQQALGLGLQFLLWYDEGEERNRGNFPPRFSGRQFPNYSSELNVNALELEDSALYLCASSFEGQGVVRGYTFGSGTRLTVV.

The chain combines TRBV4-3 with TRBJ2-5, with D hard to call. The CDR3 has 15 residues. Germline V gene sequence: CDR1 LGHNA, CDR2 YSLEER. The germline V and J ends were trimmed by 0 bases and 2 bases, with 10 bases remaining between them. The CDR3 region is CASSQDKSSQETQYF. The CDR3, as DNA: TGCGCCAGCAGCCAAGATAAGAGTTCGCAAGAGACCCAGTACTTC.

This clone was recorded once. The rearrangement uses TRBV7-8 and TRBJ2-5; 11 bases map to TRBD2. The CDR3 has 18 residues. V dropped 5 bases and J dropped 5; count of bases not matched to a gene: 16. CDR1 and CDR2 (germline): SGHVS, FQNEAQ. DNA of the CDR3: TGTGCCAGCAGCCGGGGGCTAGCGGGGGGCGTTTTTCAGGAGACCCAGTACTTC. Translation: CASSRGLAGGVFQETQYF.

As regards this clone: At one boundary the junction diverges from the germline segment, which might be a read error. J is TRBJ1-1 and V is TRBV20-1; D may be TRBD1 (6 bases). Germline V gene sequence: CDR1 DFQATT, CDR2 SNEGSKA (reference sequence). This CDR3 spans 10 amino acids. The CDR3 sequence is CSARDTEAFF. The CDR3 nucleotides read TGCAGTGCTCGGGACACAGAAGCTTTCTTT.

This chain uses TRBV7-9 with TRBJ1-2; 10 bases align to TRBD1. Losses at the gene ends were 1 base for V and 6 bases for J; bases not matched to a gene: 2. Germline lookup yields CDR1 SEHNR and CDR2 FQNEAQ (reference sequence). CDR3 length equals 14 residues. In DNA form, the CDR3 reads TGTGCCAGCAGCTTAGGGGACAGGGGAGATGGCTACACCTTC. It is translated as CASSLGDRGDGYTF. Looking up the rest from reference TRBV7-9 and TRBJ1-2 gives the full variable domain: DTGVSQNPRHKITKRGQNVTFRCDPISEHNRLYWYRQTLGQGPEFLTYFQNEAQLEKSRLLSDRFSAERPKGSFSTLEIQRTEQGDSAMYLCASSLGDRGDGYTFGSGTRLTVV.

The chain combines TRBV28 with TRBJ1-6, with D unresolved. The germline CDR1 and CDR2 sequences are MDHEN and SYDVKM. The CDR3 covers 13 residues. The V end was cut by 6 bases, the J end by 10 bases, with 13 bases between. The CDR3 loop is CASRAYLKSPLHF. The CDR3 bases are TGTGCCAGCAGAGCTTATTTGAAATCACCCCTCCACTTT. Combining the CDR3 with reference TRBV28 and TRBJ1-6 gives the whole variable domain DVKVTQSSRYLVKRTGEKVFLECVQDMDHENMFWYRQDPGLGLRLIYFSYDVKMKEKGDIPEGYSVSREKKERFSLILESASTNQTSMYLCASRAYLKSPLHFGNGTRLTVT.

This clone was recorded once. This chain connects TRBV2 to TRBJ1-2; 8 positions agree with TRBD1. The CDR3 has 14 residues. Per the germline V gene, CDR1 is SNHLY and CDR2 is FYNNEI. V was clipped by 8 bases and J by 8 bases; unmatched bases: 13. CDR3 DNA: TGTGCCAGCGGGATTCAGACAGGGGCAGGAGGCTACACCTTC. Protein sequence: CASGIQTGAGGYTF.

The chain has TRBV2 and TRBJ2-1; D gene uncertain. V was pared by 1 base and J by 9 bases, with 13 bases between. Germline V lookup: CDR1 SNHLY, CDR2 FYNNEI. The CDR3 length is 14 residues. CDR3 nucleotide sequence: TGTGCCAGCAGTGAAGTCTTGACACTTGGTGAGCAGTTCTTC. It specifies CASSEVLTLGEQFF. Variable domain in full (rest from reference TRBV2 and TRBJ2-1): EPEVTQTPSHQVTQMGQEVILRCVPISNHLYFYWYRQILGQKVEFLVSFYNNEISEKSEIFDDQFSVERPDGSNFTLKIRSTKLEDSAMYFCASSEVLTLGEQFFGPGTRLTVL.

J is TRBJ2-5 and V is TRBV11-3; the match to TRBD1 covers 8 bases. Germline assignment: CDR1 SGHNT and CDR2 YENEEA. The V and J ends lost 5 bases and 10 bases, in that order; junction bases with no gene match: 6. The CDR3 runs to 12 residues. In DNA, the CDR3 is TGTGCCAGCAGCCAGGGGGCAGAGGTCCAGTACTTC. Protein: CASSQGAEVQYF.

This clone occurred once. The chain links TRBV7-9 to TRBJ1-3; D is unresolved. Germline assignment: CDR1 SEHNR and CDR2 FQNEAQ (reference sequence). There are 18 residues in the CDR3. V lost 7 bases, J lost 0 bases, and 22 bases lay in between. The CDR3 sequence is CASTPLSADSPSGNTIYF. CDR3 nucleotides: TGTGCCAGCACCCCTTTATCCGCCGACTCGCCCTCTGGAAACACCATATATTTT.

The CDR3 DNA is TGTGCCAGCAGCACTGGACAGGGGAAGGTACAGCCCCAGCATTTT. The encoded protein is CASSTGQGKVQPQHF. The chain links TRBV6-5 to TRBJ1-5; TRBD1 agrees at 9 bases. V gave up 6 bases and J gave up 7 bases; unmatched junction bases: 10. The CDR3 totals 15 residues. Germline values: CDR1 MNHEY, CDR2 SVGAGI.

This sequence joins TRBV4-1 and TRBJ2-2, with D possibly being TRBD1 (5 bases). In germline, CDR1 is MGHRA, CDR2 YSYEKL. This CDR3 comprises 18 residues. Trimming shortened V by 0 bases and J by 0 bases, and 14 bases separated the two germline ends. CDR3 loop: CASSQDQRWGANTGELFF. The CDR3 coding sequence is TGCGCCAGCAGCCAAGATCAGAGATGGGGCGCGAACACCGGGGAGCTGTTTTTT.

V usage is TRBV10-3 and J usage is TRBJ1-1, with 7 bases that match TRBD1. After removal of 0 bases from V and 9 bases from J, the junction contained 7 bases not matched to a gene. Germline CDR1 reads ENHRY; CDR2 reads SYGVKD. This CDR3 region has 14 residues. Written as DNA, the CDR3 is TGTGCCATCAGTGAGTCGAGTGGGACAGATAAAGCTTTCTTT. It encodes CAISESSGTDKAFF.